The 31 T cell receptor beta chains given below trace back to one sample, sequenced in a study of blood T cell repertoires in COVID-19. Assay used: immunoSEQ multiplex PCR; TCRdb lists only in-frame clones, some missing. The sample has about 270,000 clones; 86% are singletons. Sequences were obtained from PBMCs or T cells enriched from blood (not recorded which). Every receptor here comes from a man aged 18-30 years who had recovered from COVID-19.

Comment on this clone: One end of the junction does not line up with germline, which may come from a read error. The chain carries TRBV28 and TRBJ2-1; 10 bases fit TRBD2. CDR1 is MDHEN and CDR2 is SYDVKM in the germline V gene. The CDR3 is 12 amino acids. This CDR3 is CASRTLGTSALF. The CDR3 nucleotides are TGTGCCAGCAGGACCCTTGGGACTAGCGCGCTCTTC.

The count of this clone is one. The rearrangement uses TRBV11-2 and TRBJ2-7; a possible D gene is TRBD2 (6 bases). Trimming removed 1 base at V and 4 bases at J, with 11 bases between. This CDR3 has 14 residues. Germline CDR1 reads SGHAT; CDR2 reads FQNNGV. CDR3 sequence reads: CASSLVASVYEQYF. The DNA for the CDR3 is TGTGCCAGCAGCTTAGTGGCTAGCGTGTACGAGCAGTACTTC.

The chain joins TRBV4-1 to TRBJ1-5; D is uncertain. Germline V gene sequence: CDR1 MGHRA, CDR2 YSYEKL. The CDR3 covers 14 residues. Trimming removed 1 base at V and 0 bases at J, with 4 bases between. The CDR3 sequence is CASSQVYSNQPQHF. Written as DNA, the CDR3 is TGCGCCAGCAGCCAAGTGTATAGCAATCAGCCCCAGCATTTT.

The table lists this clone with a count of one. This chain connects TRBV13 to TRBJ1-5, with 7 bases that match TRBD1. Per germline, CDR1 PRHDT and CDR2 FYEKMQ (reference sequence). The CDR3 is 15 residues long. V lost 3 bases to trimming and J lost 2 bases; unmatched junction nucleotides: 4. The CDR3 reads CASSLRGRGNQPQHF. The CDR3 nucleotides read TGTGCCAGCAGCTTGAGGGGGCGCGGCAATCAGCCCCAGCATTTT.

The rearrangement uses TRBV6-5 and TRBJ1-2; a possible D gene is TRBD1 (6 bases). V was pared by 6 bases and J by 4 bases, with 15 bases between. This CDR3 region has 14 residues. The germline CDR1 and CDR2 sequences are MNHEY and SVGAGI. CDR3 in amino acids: CASSPRTDTYGYTF. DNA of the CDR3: TGTGCCAGCAGCCCCCGGACAGATACCTATGGCTACACCTTC.

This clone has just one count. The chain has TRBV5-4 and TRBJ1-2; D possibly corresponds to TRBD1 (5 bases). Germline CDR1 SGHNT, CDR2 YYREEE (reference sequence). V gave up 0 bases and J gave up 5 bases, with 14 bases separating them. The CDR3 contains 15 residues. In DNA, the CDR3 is TGTGCCAGCAGCTTGGGAGGTGAGACAGTTTATGGCTACACCTTC. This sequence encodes CASSLGGETVYGYTF.

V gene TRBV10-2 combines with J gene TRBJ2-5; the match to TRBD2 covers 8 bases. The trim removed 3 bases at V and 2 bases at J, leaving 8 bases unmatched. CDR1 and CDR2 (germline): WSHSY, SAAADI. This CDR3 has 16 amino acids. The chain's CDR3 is CASSDQRGSRQETQYF. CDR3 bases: TGCGCCAGCAGTGACCAGCGGGGGTCAAGACAAGAGACCCAGTACTTC.

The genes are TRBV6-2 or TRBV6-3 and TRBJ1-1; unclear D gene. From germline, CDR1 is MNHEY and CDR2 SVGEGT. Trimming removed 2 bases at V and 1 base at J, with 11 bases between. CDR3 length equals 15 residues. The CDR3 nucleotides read TGTGCCAGCAGTTACGGCCAGCGTCCGAACACTGAAGCTTTCTTT. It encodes CASSYGQRPNTEAFF.

The CDR3, as DNA: TGTGCCAGCAGCAGCGGGGGGGTTGAGCAGTACTTC. It encodes CASSSGGVEQYF. V usage is TRBV5-4 and J usage is TRBJ2-7; 10 bases are a match to TRBD2. Germline-derived CDR1 and CDR2 are SGHNT and YYREEE (reference sequence). The CDR3 sequence is 12 residues long. The V gene end was trimmed by 4 bases and the J gene end by 7 bases; junction bases not matched to a gene: 2.

CDR3 region: CASSPGGGTEAFF. As DNA, the CDR3 is TGTGCCAGCAGCCCGGGGGGGGGCACTGAAGCTTTCTTT. This chain links TRBV6-5 with TRBJ1-1; tentative D call: TRBD1 (5 bases). CDR3 length: 13 residues. CDR1 and CDR2 (germline): MNHEY, SVGAGI. V lost 6 bases and J 4 bases, leaving 12 bases between the germline ends.

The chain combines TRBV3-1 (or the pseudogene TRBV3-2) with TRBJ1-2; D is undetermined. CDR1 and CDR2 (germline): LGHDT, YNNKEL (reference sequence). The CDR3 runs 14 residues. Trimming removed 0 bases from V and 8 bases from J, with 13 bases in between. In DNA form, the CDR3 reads TGTGCCAGCAGCCAAGATTGGAGTTTGTGGGGCTACACCTTC. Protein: CASSQDWSLWGYTF.

CDR3 sequence reads: CASSNILSTSGGYEQYF. The DNA of the CDR3 is TGTGCCAGCAGCAACATACTTAGCACTAGCGGAGGCTACGAGCAGTACTTC. The chain combines TRBV7-9 with TRBJ2-7; 8 positions agree with TRBD2. After removal of 5 bases from V and 3 bases from J, the junction contained 15 bases not matched to a gene. The germline CDR1 and CDR2 sequences are SEHNR and FQNEAQ (reference sequence). The CDR3 is 17 residues long.

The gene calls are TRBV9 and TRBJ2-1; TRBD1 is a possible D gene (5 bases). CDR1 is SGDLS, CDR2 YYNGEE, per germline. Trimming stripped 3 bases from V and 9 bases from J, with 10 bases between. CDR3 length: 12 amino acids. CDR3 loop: CASSEGFGEQFF. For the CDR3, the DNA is TGTGCCAGCAGCGAGGGGTTCGGTGAGCAGTTCTTC.

The CDR3 loop is CASSVGLAGGETQYF. CDR3 nucleotide sequence: TGTGCCAGCAGCGTAGGACTAGCGGGAGGGGAGACCCAGTACTTC. V usage is TRBV7-6 and J usage is TRBJ2-5, with TRBD2 matching over 15 bases. Germline V CDR1 and CDR2: SGHVS, FNYEAQ. V lost 5 bases, J lost 5 bases, and 3 bases stayed unmatched. The CDR3 loop spans 15 amino acids.

CDR3 in amino acids: CASRPAGRAEETQYF. CDR3 nucleotide sequence: TGTGCCAGCCGTCCAGCGGGCAGGGCCGAAGAGACCCAGTACTTC. The rearrangement joins TRBV6-5 to TRBJ2-5; possibly TRBD2 for D (6 bases). The germline V and J ends were trimmed by 8 bases and 3 bases, with 19 bases remaining between them. Germline V gives CDR1 MNHEY, CDR2 SVGAGI. The CDR3 is 15 amino acids.

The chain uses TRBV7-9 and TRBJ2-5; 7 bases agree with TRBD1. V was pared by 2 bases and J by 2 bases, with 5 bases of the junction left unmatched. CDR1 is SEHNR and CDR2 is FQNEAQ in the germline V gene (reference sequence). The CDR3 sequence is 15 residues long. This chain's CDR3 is CASSLRTGDQETQYF. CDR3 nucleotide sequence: TGTGCCAGCAGCTTACGTACAGGGGATCAAGAGACCCAGTACTTC.

This CDR3 reads CASNTPDSRTDTQYF. For the CDR3, the DNA is TGTGCCAGTAATACACCGGACAGCCGCACAGATACGCAGTATTTT. This chain uses TRBV19 with TRBJ2-3; weak D call: TRBD1 (6 bases). The length of the CDR3 is 15 residues. Between the trimmed V and J ends, which lost 7 bases and 1 base, there was a span of 15 bases. From germline, CDR1 is LNHDA and CDR2 SQIVND (reference sequence).

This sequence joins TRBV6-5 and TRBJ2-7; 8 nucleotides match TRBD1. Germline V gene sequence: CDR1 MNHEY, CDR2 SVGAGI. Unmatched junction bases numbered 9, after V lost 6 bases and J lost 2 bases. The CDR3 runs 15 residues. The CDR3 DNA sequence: TGTGCCAGCAGACTCTCGACAGGGGCGGCCTACGAGCAGTACTTC. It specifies CASRLSTGAAYEQYF.

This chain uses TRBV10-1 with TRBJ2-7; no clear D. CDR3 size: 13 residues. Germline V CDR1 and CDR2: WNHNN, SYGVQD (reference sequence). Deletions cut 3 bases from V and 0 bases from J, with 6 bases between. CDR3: CASSEQSSYEQYF. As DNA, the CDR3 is TGCGCCAGCAGTGAACAGAGCTCCTACGAGCAGTACTTC.

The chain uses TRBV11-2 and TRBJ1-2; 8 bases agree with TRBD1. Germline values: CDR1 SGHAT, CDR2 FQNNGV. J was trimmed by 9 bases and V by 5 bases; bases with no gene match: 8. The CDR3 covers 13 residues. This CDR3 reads CASSAGDRGRYTF. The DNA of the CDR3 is TGTGCCAGCAGCGCCGGAGACAGGGGTCGCTACACCTTC. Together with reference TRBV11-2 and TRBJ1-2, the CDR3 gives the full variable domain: EAGVAQSPRYKIIEKRQSVAFWCNPISGHATLYWYQQILGQGPKLLIQFQNNGVVDDSQLPKDRFSAERLKGVDSTLKIQPAKLEDSAVYLCASSAGDRGRYTFGSGTRLTVV.

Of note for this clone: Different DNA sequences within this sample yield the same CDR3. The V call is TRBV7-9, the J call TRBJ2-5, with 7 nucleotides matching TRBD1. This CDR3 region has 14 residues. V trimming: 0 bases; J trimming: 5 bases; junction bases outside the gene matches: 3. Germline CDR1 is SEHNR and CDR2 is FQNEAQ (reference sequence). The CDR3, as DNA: TGTGCCAGCAGCTTAGCAGGGGGCGCGGAGACCCAGTACTTC. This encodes CASSLAGGAETQYF.

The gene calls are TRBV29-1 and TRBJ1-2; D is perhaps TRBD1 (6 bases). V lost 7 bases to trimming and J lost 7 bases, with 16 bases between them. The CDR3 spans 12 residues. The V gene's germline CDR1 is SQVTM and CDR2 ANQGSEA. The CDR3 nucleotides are TGCAGCGCCAAGGTGGGGGCTTCTGGCTACACCTTC. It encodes CSAKVGASGYTF.

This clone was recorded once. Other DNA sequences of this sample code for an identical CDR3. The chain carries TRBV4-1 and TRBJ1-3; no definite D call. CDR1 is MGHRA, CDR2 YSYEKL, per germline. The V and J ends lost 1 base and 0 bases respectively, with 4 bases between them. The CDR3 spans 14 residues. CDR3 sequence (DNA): TGCGCCAGCAGCCAAGCAGGCTCTGGAAACACCATATATTTT. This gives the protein CASSQAGSGNTIYF.

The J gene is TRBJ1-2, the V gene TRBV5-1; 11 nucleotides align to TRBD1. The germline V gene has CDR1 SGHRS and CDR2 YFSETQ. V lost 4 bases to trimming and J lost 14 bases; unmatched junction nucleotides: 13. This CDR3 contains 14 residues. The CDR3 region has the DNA TGCGCCAGCAGCCCCGATTTAGGACAGGGGGCCAAAACCTTC. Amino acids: CASSPDLGQGAKTF.

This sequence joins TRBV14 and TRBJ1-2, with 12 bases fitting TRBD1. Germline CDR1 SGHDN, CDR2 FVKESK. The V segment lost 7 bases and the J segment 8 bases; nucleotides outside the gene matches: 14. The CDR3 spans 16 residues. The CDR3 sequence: CASTGDRGRPGSGYTF. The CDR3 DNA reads TGTGCCAGCACCGGGGACAGGGGGCGCCCCGGGAGCGGCTACACCTTC.

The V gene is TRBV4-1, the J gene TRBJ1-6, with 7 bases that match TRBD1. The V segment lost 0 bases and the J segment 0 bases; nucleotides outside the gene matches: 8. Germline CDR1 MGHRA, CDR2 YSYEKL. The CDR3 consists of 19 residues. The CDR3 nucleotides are TGCGCCAGCAGCCAAGATAGGGACAGTCGTCGCTCCTATAATTCACCCCTCCACTTT. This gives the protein CASSQDRDSRRSYNSPLHF.

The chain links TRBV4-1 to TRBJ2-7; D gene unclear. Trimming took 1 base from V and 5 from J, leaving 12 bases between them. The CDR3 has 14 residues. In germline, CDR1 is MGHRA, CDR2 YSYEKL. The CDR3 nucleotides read TGCGCCAGCAGCCAAGCCCCACTGTCTCACGAGCAGTACTTC. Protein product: CASSQAPLSHEQYF.

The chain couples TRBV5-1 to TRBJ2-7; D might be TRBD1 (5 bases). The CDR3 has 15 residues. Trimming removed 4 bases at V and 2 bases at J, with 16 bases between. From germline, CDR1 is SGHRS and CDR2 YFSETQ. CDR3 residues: CASSLNPQGPYEQYF. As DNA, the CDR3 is TGCGCCAGCAGCCTTAATCCCCAGGGCCCCTACGAGCAGTACTTC.

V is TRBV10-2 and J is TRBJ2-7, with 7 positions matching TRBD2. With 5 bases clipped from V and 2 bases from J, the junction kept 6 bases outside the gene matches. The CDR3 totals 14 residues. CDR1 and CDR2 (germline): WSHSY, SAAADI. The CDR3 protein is CASSSGMRAYEQYF. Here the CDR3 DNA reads TGCGCCAGCAGTAGCGGGATGAGGGCCTACGAGCAGTACTTC.

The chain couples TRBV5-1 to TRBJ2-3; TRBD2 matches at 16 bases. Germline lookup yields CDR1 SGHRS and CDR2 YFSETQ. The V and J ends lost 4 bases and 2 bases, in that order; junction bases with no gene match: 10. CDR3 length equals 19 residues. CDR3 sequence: CASSLLLGTSGGDTDTQYF. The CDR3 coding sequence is TGCGCCAGCAGCCTACTCCTCGGGACTAGCGGGGGGGACACAGATACGCAGTATTTT.

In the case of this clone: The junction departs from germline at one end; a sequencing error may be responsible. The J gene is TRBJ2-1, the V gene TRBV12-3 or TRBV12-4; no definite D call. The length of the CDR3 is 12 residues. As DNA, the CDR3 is TGTGCCAGCAGCTTAGAAACACTCCCGGGGTTCTTC. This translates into CASSLETLPGFF.